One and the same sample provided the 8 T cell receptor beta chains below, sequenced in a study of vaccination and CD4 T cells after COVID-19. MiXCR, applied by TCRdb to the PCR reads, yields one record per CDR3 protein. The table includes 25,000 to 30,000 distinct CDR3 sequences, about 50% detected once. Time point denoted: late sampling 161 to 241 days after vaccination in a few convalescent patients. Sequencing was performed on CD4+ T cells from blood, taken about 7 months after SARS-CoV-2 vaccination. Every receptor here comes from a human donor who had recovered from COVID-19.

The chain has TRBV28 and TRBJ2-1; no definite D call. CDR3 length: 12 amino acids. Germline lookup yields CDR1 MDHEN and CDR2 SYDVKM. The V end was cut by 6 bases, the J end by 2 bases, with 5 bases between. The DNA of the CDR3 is TGTGCCAGCAGCCCCCCCTACAATGAGCAGTTCTTC. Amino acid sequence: CASSPPYNEQFF.

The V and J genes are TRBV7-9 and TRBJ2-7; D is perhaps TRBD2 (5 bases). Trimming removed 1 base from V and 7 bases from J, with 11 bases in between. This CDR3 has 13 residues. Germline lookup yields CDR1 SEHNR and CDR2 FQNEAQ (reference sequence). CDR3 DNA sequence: TGTGCCAGCAGCTTAGTCCGGGCGGGTGAGCAGTACTTC. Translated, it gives CASSLVRAGEQYF.

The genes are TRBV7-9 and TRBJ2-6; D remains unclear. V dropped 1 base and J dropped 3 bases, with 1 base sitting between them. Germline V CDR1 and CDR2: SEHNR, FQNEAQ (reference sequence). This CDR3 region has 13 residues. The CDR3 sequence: CASSLGGANVLTF. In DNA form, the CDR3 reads TGTGCCAGCAGCTTAGGTGGGGCCAACGTCCTGACTTTC.

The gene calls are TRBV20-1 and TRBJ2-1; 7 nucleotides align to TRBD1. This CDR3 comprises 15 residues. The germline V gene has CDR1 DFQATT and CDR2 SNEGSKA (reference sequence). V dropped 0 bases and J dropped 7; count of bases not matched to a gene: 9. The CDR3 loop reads CSARDVFQGENEQFF. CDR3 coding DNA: TGCAGTGCTAGAGATGTCTTCCAGGGGGAAAATGAGCAGTTCTTC.

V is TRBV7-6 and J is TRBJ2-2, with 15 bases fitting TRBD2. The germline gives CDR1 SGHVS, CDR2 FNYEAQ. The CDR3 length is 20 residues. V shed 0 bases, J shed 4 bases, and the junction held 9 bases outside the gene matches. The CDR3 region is CASSLALPGLAGGITGELFF. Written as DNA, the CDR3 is TGTGCCAGCAGCTTAGCCTTACCGGGACTAGCGGGAGGCATCACCGGGGAGCTGTTTTTT.

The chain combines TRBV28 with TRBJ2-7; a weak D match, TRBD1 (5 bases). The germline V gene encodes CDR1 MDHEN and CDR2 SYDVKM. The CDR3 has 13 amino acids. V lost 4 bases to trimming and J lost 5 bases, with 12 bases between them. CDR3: CASSSVGVNEQYF. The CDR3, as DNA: TGTGCCAGCAGTTCCGTAGGGGTTAACGAGCAGTACTTC.

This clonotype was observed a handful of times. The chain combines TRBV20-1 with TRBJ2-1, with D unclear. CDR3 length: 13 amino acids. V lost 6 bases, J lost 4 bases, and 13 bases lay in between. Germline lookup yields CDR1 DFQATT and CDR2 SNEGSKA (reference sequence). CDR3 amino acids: CSAPLPPYNEQFF. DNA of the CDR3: TGCAGTGCACCGCTCCCTCCGTACAATGAGCAGTTCTTC.

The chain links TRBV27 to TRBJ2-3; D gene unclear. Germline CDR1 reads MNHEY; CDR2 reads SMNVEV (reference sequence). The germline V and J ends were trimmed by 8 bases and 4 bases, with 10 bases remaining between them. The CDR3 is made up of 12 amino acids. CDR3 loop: CASGPRADTQYF. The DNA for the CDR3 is TGTGCCAGCGGCCCTCGGGCAGATACGCAGTATTTT.